This T cell receptor beta chain was recorded in a study of cytomegalovirus exposure and HLA in healthy donors. Germline CDR1 reads MDHEN; CDR2 reads SYDVKM. The V end lost 7 bases, the J end lost 2 bases, and 18 bases lay between the germline ends. CDR3 length: 15 residues. This clone was found a few times. The PCR was carried out with 60 Vbeta primers and 13 Jbeta primers. Sequenced by immunoSEQ multiplex PCR; TCRdb stores in-frame clones only, minus some. This sample has approximately 76,000 clones; roughly 85% occur once, and the top ten carry 2.5%. Sequencing was performed on PBMCs. The receptor was isolated from a man between 25 and 39 years old in good health and CMV-seronegative. This chain uses TRBV28 with TRBJ2-7, with D perhaps TRBD2 (5 bases). The CDR3: CASIPEGKATYEQYF. CDR3 coding DNA: TGTGCCAGCATCCCCGAGGGCAAGGCAACCTACGAGCAGTACTTC.